This T cell receptor beta chain stems from a study of T cells in Graves' hyperthyroidism and ophthalmopathy. Findings of the study overall: Among clonotypes expanded in thyroid above 0.001, most were also found in blood.

TCR beta CDR3 regions were amplified from RNA transcripts. TCR CDR3 regions were first amplified by RT-PCR with HTBI primers. TCRdb ran MiXCR on the multiplex PCR reads and lists one entry per CDR3 protein. The sample shows a few hundred thousand distinct CDR3 sequences, 20% to 30% of them seen only once. The CDR3 spans 16 residues. V lost 2 bases, J lost 6 bases, and 13 bases stayed unmatched. The germline gives CDR1 MNHNS, CDR2 SASEGT. In making diagnoses, clinical symptoms, serum thyroxine and TRAb, thyroid ultrasound and orbital computed tomography were all used. Using 10 ml of fresh peripheral blood, PBMCs were prepared. Notes on this clonotype: The antigen is not known.

The receptor's source is a man aged 45-65 years with Graves' hyperthyroidism. Sequencing used blood. This chain links TRBV6-1 with TRBJ2-7; TRBD2 matches at 7 bases. CDR3 in DNA: TGTGCCAGCAGTGAAAGGGGCGGGAGTTTTAGAAGCGAGCAGTACTTC. Translating it yields CASSERGGSFRSEQYF.